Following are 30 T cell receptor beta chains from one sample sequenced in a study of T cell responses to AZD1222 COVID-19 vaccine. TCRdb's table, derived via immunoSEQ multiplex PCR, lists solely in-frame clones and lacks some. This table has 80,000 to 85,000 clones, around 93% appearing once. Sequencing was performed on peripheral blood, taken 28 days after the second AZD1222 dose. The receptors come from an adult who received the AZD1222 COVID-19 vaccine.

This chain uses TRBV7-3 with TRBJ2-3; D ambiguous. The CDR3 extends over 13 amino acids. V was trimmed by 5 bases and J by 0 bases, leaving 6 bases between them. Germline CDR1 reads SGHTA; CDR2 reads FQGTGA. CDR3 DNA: TGTGCCAGCAGCCGAGCTAGCACAGATACGCAGTATTTT. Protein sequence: CASSRASTDTQYF.

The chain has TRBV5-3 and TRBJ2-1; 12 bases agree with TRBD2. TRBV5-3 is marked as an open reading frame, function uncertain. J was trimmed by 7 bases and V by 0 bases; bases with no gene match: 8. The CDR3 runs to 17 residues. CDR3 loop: CARSLGLAGVAVNEQFF. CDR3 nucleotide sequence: TGTGCCAGAAGCTTGGGACTAGCGGGAGTCGCGGTTAATGAGCAGTTCTTC.

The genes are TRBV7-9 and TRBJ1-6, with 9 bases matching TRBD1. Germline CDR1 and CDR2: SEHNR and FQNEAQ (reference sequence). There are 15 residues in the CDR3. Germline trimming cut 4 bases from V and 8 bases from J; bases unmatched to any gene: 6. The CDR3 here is CASSSMDRGDSPLHF. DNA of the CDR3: TGTGCCAGCAGCTCTATGGACAGGGGCGATTCACCCCTCCACTTT.

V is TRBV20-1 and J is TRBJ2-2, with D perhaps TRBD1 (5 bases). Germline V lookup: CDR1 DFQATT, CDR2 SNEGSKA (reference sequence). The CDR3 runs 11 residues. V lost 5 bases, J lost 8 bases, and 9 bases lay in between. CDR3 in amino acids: CSAPTAGELFF. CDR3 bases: TGCAGTGCTCCGACAGCGGGGGAGCTGTTTTTT.

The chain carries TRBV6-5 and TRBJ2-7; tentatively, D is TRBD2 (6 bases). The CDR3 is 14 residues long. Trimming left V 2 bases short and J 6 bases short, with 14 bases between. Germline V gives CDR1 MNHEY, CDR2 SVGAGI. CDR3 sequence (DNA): TGTGCCAGCAGTTACGGCGGAGGGGCATCCGAGCAGTACTTC. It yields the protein CASSYGGGASEQYF.

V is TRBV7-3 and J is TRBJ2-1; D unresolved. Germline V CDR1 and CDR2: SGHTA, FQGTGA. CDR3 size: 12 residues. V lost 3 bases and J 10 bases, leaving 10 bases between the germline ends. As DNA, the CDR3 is TGTGCCAGCAGCTTGGCCGGACGGGAGCAGTTCTTC. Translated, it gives CASSLAGREQFF.

DNA of the CDR3: TGTGCCAGCAGCCTGGGGCGGTCCCTTACAAATGAGCAGTTCTTC. The encoded protein is CASSLGRSLTNEQFF. The J gene is TRBJ2-1, the V gene TRBV3-1 (or the pseudogene TRBV3-2), with D perhaps TRBD1 (5 bases). Germline loops: CDR1 LGHDT, CDR2 YNNKEL (reference sequence). This CDR3 comprises 15 residues. Trimming removed 4 bases at V and 7 bases at J, with 17 bases between.

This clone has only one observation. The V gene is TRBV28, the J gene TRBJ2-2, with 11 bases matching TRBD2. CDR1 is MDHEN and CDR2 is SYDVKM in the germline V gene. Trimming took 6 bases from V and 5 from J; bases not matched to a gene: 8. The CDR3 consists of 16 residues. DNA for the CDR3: TGTGCCAGCAGCCGCCGACTAGCGGGACAAACCGGGGAGCTGTTTTTT. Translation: CASSRRLAGQTGELFF.

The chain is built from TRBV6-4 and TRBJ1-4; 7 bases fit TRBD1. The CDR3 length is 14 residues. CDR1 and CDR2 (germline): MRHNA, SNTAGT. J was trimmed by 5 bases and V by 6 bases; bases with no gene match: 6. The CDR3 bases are TGTGCCAGCAGCCGGGACAGATTCAATGAAAAACTGTTTTTT. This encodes CASSRDRFNEKLFF.

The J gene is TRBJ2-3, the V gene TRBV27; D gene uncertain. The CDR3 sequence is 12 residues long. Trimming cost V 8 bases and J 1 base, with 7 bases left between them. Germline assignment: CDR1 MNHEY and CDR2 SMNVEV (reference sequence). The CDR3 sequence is CASGLGTDTQYF. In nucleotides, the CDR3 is TGTGCCAGCGGATTGGGCACAGATACGCAGTATTTT.

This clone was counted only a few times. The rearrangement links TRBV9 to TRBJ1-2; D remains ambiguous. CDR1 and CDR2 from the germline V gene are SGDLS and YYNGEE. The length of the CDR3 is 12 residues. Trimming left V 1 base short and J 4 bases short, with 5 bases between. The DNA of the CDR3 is TGTGCCAGCAGCGTATGGGGCTATGGCTACACCTTC. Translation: CASSVWGYGYTF.

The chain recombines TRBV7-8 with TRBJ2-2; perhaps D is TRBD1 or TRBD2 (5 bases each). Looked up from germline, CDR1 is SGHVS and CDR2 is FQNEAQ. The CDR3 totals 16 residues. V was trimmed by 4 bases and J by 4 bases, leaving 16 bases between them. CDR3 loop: CASSSSNRGVTGELFF. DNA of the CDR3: TGTGCCAGCAGCTCGTCGAACCGAGGGGTCACCGGGGAGCTGTTTTTT.

The CDR3 DNA reads TGCGCCAGCAGCTGGACAGGGAGCTCCTACGAGCAGTACTTC. Encoded protein: CASSWTGSSYEQYF. The chain uses TRBV5-1 and TRBJ2-7; TRBD1 agrees at 8 bases. Per germline, CDR1 SGHRS and CDR2 YFSETQ. There are 14 residues in the CDR3. After removal of 3 bases from V and 0 bases from J, the junction contained 2 bases not matched to a gene.

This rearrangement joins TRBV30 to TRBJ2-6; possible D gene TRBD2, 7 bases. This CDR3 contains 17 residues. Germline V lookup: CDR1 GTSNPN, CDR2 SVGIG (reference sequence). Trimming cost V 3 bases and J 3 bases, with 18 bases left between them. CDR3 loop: CAWRRGRVKGGANVLTF. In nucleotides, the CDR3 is TGTGCCTGGAGAAGGGGGAGGGTAAAAGGTGGGGCCAACGTCCTGACTTTC.

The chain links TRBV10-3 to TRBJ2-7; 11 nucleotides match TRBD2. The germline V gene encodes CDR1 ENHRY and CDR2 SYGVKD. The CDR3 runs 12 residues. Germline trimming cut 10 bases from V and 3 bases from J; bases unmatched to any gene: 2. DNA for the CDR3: TGTGCCACGGGGACTAGCGGCTACGAGCAGTACTTC. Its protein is CATGTSGYEQYF.

The CDR3: CASSSLVGGANVLTF. The CDR3 region has the DNA TGTGCCAGCAGTAGCCTTGTCGGGGGGGCCAACGTCCTGACTTTC. The chain recombines TRBV28 with TRBJ2-6, with D unclear. The CDR3 spans 15 residues. Germline loops: CDR1 MDHEN, CDR2 SYDVKM. Deletions cut 5 bases from V and 4 bases from J, with 12 bases between.

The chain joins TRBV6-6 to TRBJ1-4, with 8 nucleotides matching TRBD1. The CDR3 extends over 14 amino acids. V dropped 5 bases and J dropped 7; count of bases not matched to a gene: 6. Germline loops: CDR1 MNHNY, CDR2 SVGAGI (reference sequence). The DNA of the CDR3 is TGTGCCAGCAGTGTTCGACAGGGGAGTGAAAAACTGTTTTTT. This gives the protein CASSVRQGSEKLFF.

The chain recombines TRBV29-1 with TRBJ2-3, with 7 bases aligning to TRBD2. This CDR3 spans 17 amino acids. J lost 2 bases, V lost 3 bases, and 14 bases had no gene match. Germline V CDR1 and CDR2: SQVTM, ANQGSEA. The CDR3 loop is CSVEGLRASGTTDTQYF. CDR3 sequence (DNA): TGCAGCGTTGAGGGCTTACGGGCTAGCGGAACCACAGATACGCAGTATTTT.

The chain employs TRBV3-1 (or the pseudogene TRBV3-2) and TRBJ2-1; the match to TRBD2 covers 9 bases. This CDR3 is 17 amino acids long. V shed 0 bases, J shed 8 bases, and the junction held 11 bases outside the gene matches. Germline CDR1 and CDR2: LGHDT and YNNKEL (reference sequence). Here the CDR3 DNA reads TGTGCCAGCAGCCAAGATTGGTATAGCGGGAGTATAGATGAGCAGTTCTTC. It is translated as CASSQDWYSGSIDEQFF.

The CDR3 sequence: CASSYDEDEKLFF. The CDR3 region has the DNA TGTGCCAGCAGTTATGACGAGGATGAAAAACTGTTTTTT. V gene TRBV6-5 combines with J gene TRBJ1-4; D is ambiguous. V was trimmed by 3 bases and J by 6 bases, leaving 8 bases between them. The CDR3 has 13 amino acids. The germline gives CDR1 MNHEY, CDR2 SVGAGI.

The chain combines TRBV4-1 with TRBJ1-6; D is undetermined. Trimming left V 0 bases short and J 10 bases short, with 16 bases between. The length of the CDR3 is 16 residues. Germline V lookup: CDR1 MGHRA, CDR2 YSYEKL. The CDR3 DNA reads TGCGCCAGCAGCCAAGATCCAAGCAGGTTCGGGTCACCCCTCCACTTT. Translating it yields CASSQDPSRFGSPLHF.

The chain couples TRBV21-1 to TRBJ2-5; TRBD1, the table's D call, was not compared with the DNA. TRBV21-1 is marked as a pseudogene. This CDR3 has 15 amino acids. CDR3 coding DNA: TGTGCCAGCAGCCTAGGACAGGGGCGGTTGGAGACCCAGTACTTC. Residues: CASSLGQGRLETQYF.

CDR3 loop: CASSREDYEQYF. The CDR3 nucleotides read TGTGCCAGCAGTAGGGAAGACTACGAGCAGTACTTC. The V gene is TRBV6-2 or TRBV6-3, the J gene TRBJ2-7; no clear D gene. V lost 5 bases and J 3 bases, leaving 8 bases between the germline ends. The CDR3 is made up of 12 amino acids. Germline V gene lookup returns CDR1 MNHEY and CDR2 SVGEGT.

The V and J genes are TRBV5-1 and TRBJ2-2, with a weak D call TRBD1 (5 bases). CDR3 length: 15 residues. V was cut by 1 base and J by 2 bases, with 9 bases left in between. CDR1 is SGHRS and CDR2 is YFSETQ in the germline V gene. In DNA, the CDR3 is TGCGCCAGCAGCTTGCTCCAGGGAAACACCGGGGAGCTGTTTTTT. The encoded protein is CASSLLQGNTGELFF.

Here the CDR3 reads CASNVWGASEQFF. Here the CDR3 DNA reads TGTGCCAGCAACGTTTGGGGGGCAAGTGAGCAGTTCTTC. V is TRBV28 and J is TRBJ2-1, with D perhaps given as TRBD1 or TRBD2 (6 bases each). V was pared by 7 bases and J by 9 bases, with 16 bases between. The CDR3 totals 13 residues. CDR1 and CDR2 (germline): MDHEN, SYDVKM.

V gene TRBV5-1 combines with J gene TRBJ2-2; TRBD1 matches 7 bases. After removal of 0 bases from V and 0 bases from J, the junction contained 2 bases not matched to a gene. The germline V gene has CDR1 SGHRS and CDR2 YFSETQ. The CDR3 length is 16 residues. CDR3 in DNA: TGCGCCAGCAGCTTGGCCGGGACAGCGAACACCGGGGAGCTGTTTTTT. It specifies CASSLAGTANTGELFF.

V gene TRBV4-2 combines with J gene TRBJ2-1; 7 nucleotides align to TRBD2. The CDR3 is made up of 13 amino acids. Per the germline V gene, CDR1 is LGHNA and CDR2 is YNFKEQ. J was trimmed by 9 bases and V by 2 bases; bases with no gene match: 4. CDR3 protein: CASSQMREGEQFF. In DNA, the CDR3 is TGTGCCAGCAGCCAAATGAGGGAGGGTGAGCAGTTCTTC.

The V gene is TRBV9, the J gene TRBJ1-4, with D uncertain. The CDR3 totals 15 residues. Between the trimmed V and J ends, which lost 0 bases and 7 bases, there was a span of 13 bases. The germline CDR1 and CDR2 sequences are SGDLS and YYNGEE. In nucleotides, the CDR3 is TGTGCCAGCAGCGTAGTTGGGGTGGGTAGTGAAAAACTGTTTTTT. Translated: CASSVVGVGSEKLFF.

DNA of the CDR3: TGTGCCAGCCGATTGGACAGGGCCGTCTACAATGAGCAGTTCTTC. Its translation: CASRLDRAVYNEQFF. The chain links TRBV6-5 to TRBJ2-1; TRBD1 matches at 8 bases. V shed 8 bases and J 3 bases; nucleotides not matched to a gene: 9. CDR3 length: 15 residues. From germline, CDR1 is MNHEY and CDR2 SVGAGI.

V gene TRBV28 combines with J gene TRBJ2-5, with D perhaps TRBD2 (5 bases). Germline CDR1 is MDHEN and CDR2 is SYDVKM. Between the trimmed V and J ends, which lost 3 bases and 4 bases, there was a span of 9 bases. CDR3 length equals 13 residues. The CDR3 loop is CASSLVRAETQYF. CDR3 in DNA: TGTGCCAGCAGTTTGGTGCGGGCAGAGACCCAGTACTTC.